These 25 T cell receptor beta chains were all obtained from the same sample, sequenced in a study of cytomegalovirus exposure and HLA in healthy donors. The study ran its PCR with 60 Vbeta and 13 Jbeta primers. The repertoire was sequenced with immunoSEQ multiplex PCR; TCRdb's copy has only in-frame clones and lacks some. Its listing shows about 120,000 clones. Sequenced sample: PBMCs. These receptors were obtained from a man younger than 30 in good health and CMV-seronegative.

The chain uses TRBV10-3 and TRBJ2-1; tentatively, D is TRBD2 (5 bases). The CDR3 is made up of 15 amino acids. The V end lost 4 bases, the J end lost 7 bases, and 17 bases lay between the germline ends. Germline lookup yields CDR1 ENHRY and CDR2 SYGVKD. The CDR3 sequence is CAISVLEGGPNEQFF. The DNA for the CDR3 is TGTGCCATCAGTGTTCTAGAAGGAGGACCGAATGAGCAGTTCTTC.

This chain connects TRBV2 to TRBJ2-3, with 13 bases fitting TRBD2. V lost 5 bases and J lost 7; bases outside the gene matches: 3. CDR3 size: 14 residues. The germline V gene has CDR1 SNHLY and CDR2 FYNNEI. CDR3 loop: CASSWTSGGYTQYF. CDR3 bases: TGTGCCAGCAGTTGGACTAGCGGGGGTTATACGCAGTATTTT.

The CDR3 loop reads CASRSLRGNQPQHF. The CDR3 DNA is TGTGCCAGCAGATCGCTGAGGGGCAATCAGCCCCAGCATTTT. The chain uses TRBV5-6 and TRBJ1-5; unclear D gene. V was shortened by 5 bases and J by 2 bases, with 11 bases between the two germline ends. The CDR3 length is 14 residues. From germline, CDR1 is SGHDT and CDR2 YYEEEE.

This sequence joins TRBV11-2 and TRBJ2-1; D gene unclear. Trimming stripped 1 base from V and 7 bases from J, with 20 bases between. This CDR3 has 17 residues. Germline CDR1 is SGHAT and CDR2 is FQNNGV. CDR3: CASSLVLSVGLDNEQFF. The CDR3 DNA reads TGTGCCAGCAGCTTAGTTCTCAGTGTCGGGTTAGATAATGAGCAGTTCTTC.

The genes are TRBV27 and TRBJ2-7, with TRBD1 matching over 8 bases. CDR3 length: 14 residues. V shed 6 bases and J 2 bases; nucleotides not matched to a gene: 6. Germline V gives CDR1 MNHEY, CDR2 SMNVEV (reference sequence). CDR3 in DNA: TGTGCCAGCAGCCACGGACAGGGTCCCTACGAGCAGTACTTC. This codes for CASSHGQGPYEQYF.

The chain joins TRBV18 to TRBJ1-3; D is ambiguous. This CDR3 region has 14 residues. Germline values: CDR1 KGHSH, CDR2 LQKENI. The ends were cut back, 5 bases at V and 4 bases at J, with 12 bases in the middle. CDR3 nucleotides: TGTGCCAGCTCATCGGTTGAGGTGGGAAACACCATATATTTT. Translation gives CASSSVEVGNTIYF.

The chain carries TRBV29-1 and TRBJ1-2, with D perhaps matching TRBD1 (6 bases). CDR1 SQVTM and CDR2 ANQGSEA come from the germline V gene. The CDR3 covers 16 residues. Trimming removed 2 bases at V and 4 bases at J, with 20 bases between. In DNA form, the CDR3 reads TGCAGCGTTGAATCGGACACCGACGCGGGGGCCTATGGCTACACCTTC. It translates to CSVESDTDAGAYGYTF.

The genes are TRBV6-6 and TRBJ1-2; the match to TRBD1 covers 11 bases. Losses at the gene ends were 6 bases for V and 4 bases for J; bases not matched to a gene: 7. The CDR3 has 15 residues. Germline V gives CDR1 MNHNY, CDR2 SVGAGI (reference sequence). CDR3: CASRPNGQGAYGYTF. The CDR3 bases are TGTGCCAGCAGACCCAACGGACAGGGGGCCTATGGCTACACCTTC.

This chain uses TRBV4-3 with TRBJ1-5; 9 nucleotides agree with TRBD1. Germline loops: CDR1 LGHNA, CDR2 YSLEER. The CDR3 has 15 amino acids. V gave up 4 bases and J gave up 7 bases; unmatched junction bases: 8. CDR3 nucleotide sequence: TGCGCCAGCAGCCCTACAGGGGGCGCAGGACAGCCCCAGCATTTT. It encodes CASSPTGGAGQPQHF.

The chain couples TRBV19 to TRBJ2-2, with a tentative D call TRBD1 (6 bases). The CDR3 consists of 15 residues. CDR1 is LNHDA, CDR2 SQIVND, per germline (reference sequence). The V end lost 7 bases, the J end lost 0 bases, and 12 bases lay between the germline ends. CDR3 sequence reads: CASTQTGSNTGELFF. The CDR3 DNA reads as TGTGCCAGTACCCAGACAGGTTCGAACACCGGGGAGCTGTTTTTT.

This sequence joins TRBV11-2 and TRBJ1-1; D uncertain. Germline CDR1 is SGHAT and CDR2 is FQNNGV. With 4 bases removed from V and 11 bases from J, the gap between germline ends came to 17 bases. This CDR3 region has 13 residues. The CDR3: CASSSTTYMDAFF. The CDR3 nucleotides read TGTGCCAGCAGCTCAACTACCTACATGGATGCTTTCTTT.

This sequence joins TRBV6-5 and TRBJ1-2; D not certain. V was pared by 5 bases and J by 4 bases, with 11 bases between. The CDR3 has 13 amino acids. Germline lookup yields CDR1 MNHEY and CDR2 SVGAGI. In DNA, the CDR3 is TGTGCCAGCAGTCCGAGATATGGCTATGGCTACACCTTC. Translating gives CASSPRYGYGYTF.

The CDR3 coding sequence is TGTGCCAGCAGCCGCCTTGGTGGCAGACAGGGGATCGTTGGTTCACCCCTCCACTTT. Its translation is CASSRLGGRQGIVGSPLHF. The rearrangement joins TRBV7-2 to TRBJ1-6; 8 bases map to TRBD1. Germline V gives CDR1 SGHTA, CDR2 FQGNSA. The CDR3 is 19 amino acids. V lost 5 bases to trimming and J lost 9 bases; unmatched junction nucleotides: 21.

With respect to this clone: At one of its ends the junction is not consistent with the germline gene, which may arise from a read error. The chain carries TRBV7-7 and TRBJ2-1; 13 nucleotides line up with TRBD2. This CDR3 has 14 amino acids. CDR1 is SSHAT and CDR2 is FNYEAQ in the germline V gene (reference sequence). Here the CDR3 reads CASSLGLAGDEQFF. In DNA, the CDR3 is TGTGCTAGCAGCTTAGGACTAGCGGGAGATGAGCAGTTCTTC.

The chain joins TRBV5-5 to TRBJ2-6; 9 bases line up with TRBD1. Germline CDR1 is SGHKS and CDR2 is YYEKEE (reference sequence). The length of the CDR3 is 17 residues. Trimming at V came to 6 bases and at J to 0 bases, leaving 7 bases not matched to a gene. The CDR3 nucleotides are TGTGCCAGCACACGGGACAGGGATATCTCTGGGGCCAACGTCCTGACTTTC. Protein: CASTRDRDISGANVLTF.

The chain combines TRBV19 with TRBJ1-2, with 9 bases matching TRBD1. This CDR3 contains 15 residues. The V gene's germline CDR1 is LNHDA and CDR2 SQIVND (reference sequence). The V gene end was trimmed by 4 bases and the J gene end by 3 bases; junction bases not matched to a gene: 6. CDR3 DNA: TGTGCCAGTAGTAAGGACAGGGGTTTGGACTATGGCTACACCTTC. This sequence encodes CASSKDRGLDYGYTF.

The chain has TRBV11-2 and TRBJ1-2; D is possibly TRBD1 (5 bases). Germline-derived CDR1 and CDR2 are SGHAT and FQNNGV. Trimming shortened V by 3 bases and J by 2 bases, and 10 bases separated the two germline ends. The CDR3 spans 14 residues. In DNA, the CDR3 is TGTGCCAGCAGCTTTAATTCAGGGAACTATGGCTACACCTTC. Its translation is CASSFNSGNYGYTF.

This sequence joins TRBV4-3 and TRBJ2-1; the D is unclear. Trimming stripped 3 bases from V and 5 bases from J, with 8 bases between. This CDR3 comprises 13 residues. Per germline, CDR1 LGHNA and CDR2 YSLEER. The CDR3 region has the DNA TGCGCCAGCAGCCAGGCATACGACAATGAGCAGTTCTTC. It yields the protein CASSQAYDNEQFF.

The genes are TRBV12-2 and TRBJ2-2; the tabulated D call, TRBD2, remains unverified against the DNA. TRBV12-2 is an annotated pseudogene. The CDR3 runs 20 residues. CDR3 protein: CASAPGRWRGTPLSTGELFF. In DNA form, the CDR3 reads TGTGCAAGTGCCCCCGGTCGCTGGCGGGGGACCCCTCTAAGTACCGGGGAGCTGTTTTTT.

The CDR3 sequence: CASSLTSEYEQYF. CDR3 sequence (DNA): TGTGCCAGCAGCTTAACCTCGGAGTACGAGCAGTACTTC. The rearrangement joins TRBV7-3 to TRBJ2-7; D uncertain. The CDR3 runs to 13 residues. Germline V gene sequence: CDR1 SGHTA, CDR2 FQGTGA. Deletions cut 0 bases from V and 4 bases from J, with 7 bases between.

J is TRBJ2-5 and V is TRBV21-1; TRBD2 was called by the table and not checked on the DNA. TRBV21-1 has pseudogene status. CDR3 length: 17 residues. CDR3 loop: CASSKDRGNSGWETQYF. The CDR3 DNA reads TGTGCCAGCAGCAAAGATCGCGGGAATAGCGGGTGGGAGACCCAGTACTTC.

The chain recombines TRBV19 with TRBJ1-1; a weak D match, TRBD1 (5 bases). This CDR3 has 15 residues. V gave up 3 bases and J gave up 6 bases, with 17 bases separating them. The germline V gene encodes CDR1 LNHDA and CDR2 SQIVND (reference sequence). CDR3 nucleotide sequence: TGTGCCAGTAGTATTTCAGGGTCTCTCCGATCTGAAGCTTTCTTT. This encodes CASSISGSLRSEAFF. Together with reference TRBV19 and TRBJ1-1, the CDR3 gives the full variable domain: DGGITQSPKYLFRKEGQNVTLSCEQNLNHDAMYWYRQDPGQGLRLIYYSQIVNDFQKGDIAEGYSVSREKKESFPLTVTSAQKNPTAFYLCASSISGSLRSEAFFGQGTRLTVV.

The chain carries TRBV4-1 and TRBJ1-2; TRBD1 aligns across 8 bases. The J segment lost 4 bases and the V segment lost 3 bases, leaving 7 bases of the junction unmatched. The CDR3 length is 15 residues. CDR1 is MGHRA and CDR2 is YSYEKL in the germline V gene. The CDR3 DNA reads TGCGCCAGCAGCCAGGGTCAGGGGGCGGGCTATGGCTACACCTTC. Translated: CASSQGQGAGYGYTF.

This chain links TRBV14 with TRBJ2-3, with TRBD2 as a possible D gene (5 bases). The V and J ends lost 8 bases and 8 bases respectively, with 14 bases between them. Looked up from germline, CDR1 is SGHDN and CDR2 is FVKESK. CDR3 length: 12 residues. CDR3 residues: CASSPYGVTQYF. The CDR3 nucleotides are TGTGCCAGCTCTCCCTACGGGGTTACGCAGTATTTT.

This chain uses TRBV27 with TRBJ1-1; D may be TRBD1 (5 bases). With 6 bases removed from V and 0 bases from J, the gap between germline ends came to 8 bases. In germline, CDR1 is MNHEY, CDR2 SMNVEV (reference sequence). The CDR3 consists of 13 residues. This CDR3 reads CASRGQMNTEAFF. CDR3 nucleotide sequence: TGTGCCAGCAGGGGGCAGATGAACACTGAAGCTTTCTTT.